This T cell receptor beta chain appears in the sequencing data of a study of Graves' ophthalmopathy and Graves' hyperthyroidism. Study conclusions and caveats: Ophthalmopathy cases were distinguished from stable hyperthyroidism by a 13-signature model, reaching around 88% sensitivity and around 80% specificity.

This clonotype has a count of ten or more. Its antigen remains unknown. Amplification from RNA transcripts yielded the TCR beta CDR3 regions. The first round was an RT-PCR with HTBI primers, and the second round was a multiplex PCR. TCRdb re-called the multiplex PCR reads with MiXCR, one entry per CDR3 protein. Of a few hundred thousand distinct CDR3 sequences listed, 35% to 40% were seen once; the top ten hold about 4.6%. The receptor was isolated from an adult man with Graves' hyperthyroidism. Sequenced sample: peripheral blood or thyroid tissue (not recorded which).

The CDR3 region is CASSWGALEGAYEQYF. The CDR3 nucleotides read TGTGCCAGCAGCTGGGGGGCCCTCGAGGGAGCCTACGAGCAGTACTTC. J is TRBJ2-7 and V is TRBV7-2; D may correspond to TRBD1 or TRBD2 (6 bases each). With 4 bases removed from V and 2 bases from J, the gap between germline ends came to 18 bases. The CDR3 contains 16 residues. Looked up from germline, CDR1 is SGHTA and CDR2 is FQGNSA.